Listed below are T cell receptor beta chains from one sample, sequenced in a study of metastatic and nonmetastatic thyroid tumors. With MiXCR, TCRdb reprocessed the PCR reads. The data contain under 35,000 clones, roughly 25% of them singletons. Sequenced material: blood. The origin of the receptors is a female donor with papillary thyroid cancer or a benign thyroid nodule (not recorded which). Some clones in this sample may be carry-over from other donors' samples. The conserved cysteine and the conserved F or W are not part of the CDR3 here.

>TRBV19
ASSILVDSPLH
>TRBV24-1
ATSVGGQRIGETQY
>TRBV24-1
AKEHPSGTEAF
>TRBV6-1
ASTTIAGVYNEQF
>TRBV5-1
ASSLTGRSYNEQF
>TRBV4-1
ASSQVRETYCYT
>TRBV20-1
SARVGQGGNTIY
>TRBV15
ATSRSRLSVSTDTQY
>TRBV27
ASSSRRDRKTYEQY
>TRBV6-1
ASSARPGSENTEAF
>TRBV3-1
ASSQSETQY
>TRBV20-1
SAYLPGSGNTIY
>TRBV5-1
ASSLRQGEYEQY
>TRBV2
ASILQWRNTEAV
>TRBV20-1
SARGGGREHNEQF
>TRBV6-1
ASSGNGRALVVNEQF
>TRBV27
ASSLKGFGANVLT
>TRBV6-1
ASWSRSSYNEQF
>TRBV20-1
SAREGGSGGNTEAF
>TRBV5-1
ASNFQPGLTTGELF
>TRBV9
ASSPLSLNTEAF
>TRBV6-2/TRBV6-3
ASQTGPDNTGELF
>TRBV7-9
ASSPGGTEGTEAF
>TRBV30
AWSGGLGNYGYT
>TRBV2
ASRWTQNHEQY
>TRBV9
ASSITASGASTDTQY
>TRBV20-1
SVIQRTDTQY
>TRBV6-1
ASTPWGESGELF
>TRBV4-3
ASSQADTTGANVLT
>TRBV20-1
SARETYYEQY
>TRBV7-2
ASSLESHRSYGYT
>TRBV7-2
ASSLSGSYEQY